This passage covers 29 T cell receptor beta chains from one sample sequenced in a study of T-cell memory formation after mild COVID-19. Via MiXCR, TCRdb re-called the 5' RACE reads, giving one row per CDR3 protein. This repertoire shows roughly 240,000 distinct CDR3 sequences, around 15% found once; its top ten account for more than 20%. Specimen: PBMCs or a T cell subset sorted from them (not recorded which). All receptors derive from a man aged 18 to 30 who had mild COVID-19 (a few samples of this study predate the infection). Cell type and time point are not known.

The chain uses TRBV4-3 and TRBJ1-2; TRBD1 might be the D (6 bases). From germline, CDR1 is LGHNA and CDR2 YSLEER. V lost 0 bases, J lost 5 bases, and 10 bases lay in between. The CDR3 length is 14 residues. DNA of the CDR3: TGCGCCAGCAGCCAAGAGCCAGGGGAATATGGCTACACCTTC. Translation: CASSQEPGEYGYTF.

This clonotype was seen a handful of times. This chain links TRBV4-1 with TRBJ2-7, with D possibly being TRBD2 (5 bases). This CDR3 contains 16 residues. V was clipped by 0 bases and J by 3 bases, with 15 bases between them. Germline lookup yields CDR1 MGHRA and CDR2 YSYEKL. CDR3 sequence: CASSQDWQERDYEQYF. As DNA, the CDR3 is TGCGCCAGCAGCCAAGATTGGCAGGAGAGGGACTACGAGCAGTACTTC.

This rearrangement joins TRBV9 to TRBJ1-1, with no clear D. The ends were cut back, 1 base at V and 4 bases at J, with 8 bases in the middle. The CDR3 totals 13 residues. The germline gives CDR1 SGDLS, CDR2 YYNGEE. CDR3 amino acids: CASSVTAATEAFF. The CDR3 DNA sequence: TGTGCCAGCAGCGTAACCGCTGCCACTGAAGCTTTCTTT.

This clonotype occurred a few times. The rearrangement joins TRBV24-1 to TRBJ2-3; weak D call: TRBD2 (6 bases). Germline V lookup: CDR1 KGHDR, CDR2 SFDVKD. Trimming took 9 bases from V and 0 from J, leaving 15 bases between them. The CDR3 totals 15 residues. As DNA, the CDR3 is TGTGCCACCCCCGGGACTGAAGATAGCACAGATACGCAGTATTTT. Translated, it gives CATPGTEDSTDTQYF.

The CDR3 DNA reads TGTGCCAGCAGCTTAGCGGACAGACTCTCTGGAAACACCATATATTTT. It specifies CASSLADRLSGNTIYF. This sequence joins TRBV7-9 and TRBJ1-3, with D possibly TRBD1 on 6 matching bases. Germline CDR1 is SEHNR and CDR2 is FQNEAQ (reference sequence). With 0 bases removed from V and 0 bases from J, the gap between germline ends came to 9 bases. There are 16 residues in the CDR3.

The rearrangement uses TRBV29-1 and TRBJ1-5, with D perhaps matching TRBD1 (5 bases). Looked up from germline, CDR1 is SQVTM and CDR2 is ANQGSEA. The CDR3 sequence is 11 residues long. Trimming stripped 7 bases from V and 12 bases from J, with 16 bases between. The CDR3 sequence: CSGLYLGRQHF. The CDR3 region has the DNA TGCAGCGGACTATATTTGGGGCGCCAGCATTTT.

This clonotype was detected many times. The chain is built from TRBV11-1 and TRBJ2-1; D not certain. The V end was cut by 0 bases, the J end by 5 bases, with 5 bases between. The CDR3 loop spans 13 amino acids. Germline-derived CDR1 and CDR2 are SGHAT and FQDESV (reference sequence). CDR3 in DNA: TGTGCCAGCAGCTTAGCAGCTAACAATGAGCAGTTCTTC. Translation: CASSLAANNEQFF.

The table lists this clonotype with many counts. This rearrangement joins TRBV2 to TRBJ2-2, with D maybe TRBD2 (6 bases). The germline V gene encodes CDR1 SNHLY and CDR2 FYNNEI. V was clipped by 6 bases and J by 6 bases, with 11 bases between them. The CDR3 runs 13 residues. Here the CDR3 reads CASRVREAGELFF. CDR3 sequence (DNA): TGTGCCAGCAGGGTCAGGGAGGCCGGGGAGCTGTTTTTT.

As DNA, the CDR3 is TGCGCCAGCAGCCCTTCCGGGAGCGGGGGCTCCTACAATGAGCAGTTCTTC. Translated: CASSPSGSGGSYNEQFF. This rearrangement joins TRBV4-1 to TRBJ2-1, with TRBD2 identical over 8 bases. Germline loops: CDR1 MGHRA, CDR2 YSYEKL. The trim removed 4 bases at V and 0 bases at J, leaving 8 bases unmatched. CDR3 length: 17 amino acids.

This clonotype was seen a few times. This sequence joins TRBV5-1 and TRBJ2-5; 8 bases are a match to TRBD1. V lost 5 bases, J lost 4 bases, and 13 bases stayed unmatched. The CDR3 is 16 residues long. Germline CDR1 is SGHRS and CDR2 is YFSETQ. This CDR3 reads CASRYSGQDFSETQYF. The CDR3 DNA sequence: TGCGCCAGCAGATATTCGGGACAGGATTTTTCAGAGACCCAGTACTTC.

This chain connects TRBV28 to TRBJ2-2; TRBD1 matches at 9 bases. The CDR3 covers 16 residues. Germline-derived CDR1 and CDR2 are MDHEN and SYDVKM. V lost 5 bases to trimming and J lost 5 bases; unmatched junction nucleotides: 9. The DNA of the CDR3 is TGTGCCAGCAGTCCTTGGACAGGGGACCATACCGGGGAGCTGTTTTTT. Protein product: CASSPWTGDHTGELFF.

The chain combines TRBV7-2 with TRBJ2-1; 14 bases align to TRBD2. The V and J ends lost 6 bases and 6 bases, in that order; junction bases with no gene match: 4. This CDR3 is built from 15 residues. From germline, CDR1 is SGHTA and CDR2 FQGNSA. In DNA form, the CDR3 reads TGTGCCAGCAGTCGGGGACTAGCGGGGGCCAATGAGCAGTTCTTC. It specifies CASSRGLAGANEQFF.

The chain combines TRBV7-2 with TRBJ2-1; maybe TRBD1 (5 bases). Germline assignment: CDR1 SGHTA and CDR2 FQGNSA. The V and J ends lost 2 bases and 5 bases respectively, with 7 bases between them. This CDR3 spans 13 amino acids. The CDR3 DNA reads TGTGCCAGCAGCTTAAGCAGGGACAATGAGCAGTTCTTC. It is translated as CASSLSRDNEQFF. Full variable domain (missing parts from reference TRBV7-2 and TRBJ2-1): GAGVSQSPSNKVTEKGKDVELRCDPISGHTALYWYRQSLGQGLEFLIYFQGNSAPDKSGLPSDRFSAERTGGSVSTLTIQRTQQEDSAVYLCASSLSRDNEQFFGPGTRLTVL.

This clonotype has only a few counts. This chain joins TRBV15 and TRBJ2-3, with TRBD2 identical over 7 bases. V shed 0 bases and J 3 bases; nucleotides not matched to a gene: 6. Germline lookup yields CDR1 LNHNV and CDR2 YYDKDF (reference sequence). CDR3 size: 16 residues. The CDR3 nucleotides read TGTGCCACCAGCAGAGATTTGCGGGGGTTTACAGATACGCAGTATTTT. This codes for CATSRDLRGFTDTQYF. Looking up the rest from reference TRBV15 and TRBJ2-3 gives the full variable domain: DAMVIQNPRYQVTQFGKPVTLSCSQTLNHNVMYWYQQKSSQAPKLLFHYYDKDFNNEADTPDNFQSRRPNTSFCFLDIRSPGLGDTAMYLCATSRDLRGFTDTQYFGPGTRLTVL.

This clonotype was seen only a few times. The chain joins TRBV3-1 to TRBJ2-7, with D perhaps given as TRBD1 or TRBD2 (6 bases each). CDR1 is LGHDT and CDR2 is YNNKEL in the germline V gene (reference sequence). Trimming removed 1 base at V and 2 bases at J, with 12 bases between. The CDR3 totals 15 residues. The CDR3 sequence: CASSQAGDTTYEQYF. CDR3 sequence (DNA): TGTGCCAGCAGCCAAGCGGGGGACACGACCTACGAGCAGTACTTC.

Ten or more counts support this clonotype. The chain carries TRBV20-1 and TRBJ1-4; TRBD1 matches at 7 bases. V lost 5 bases and J lost 8; bases outside the gene matches: 11. The CDR3 length is 14 residues. Germline CDR1 is DFQATT and CDR2 is SNEGSKA (reference sequence). CDR3 sequence: CSARDRVRGEKLFF. The CDR3 nucleotides read TGCAGTGCTCGTGACAGGGTTAGAGGGGAAAAACTGTTTTTT.

This clonotype occurred a few times. The chain carries TRBV4-2 and TRBJ1-2, with TRBD1 identical over 7 bases. V dropped 1 base and J dropped 4; count of bases not matched to a gene: 3. The length of the CDR3 is 14 residues. Germline V gene data show CDR1 as LGHNA and CDR2 as YNFKEQ. CDR3 loop: CASSQGRQGYGYTF. Here the CDR3 DNA reads TGTGCCAGCAGCCAAGGCCGACAGGGCTATGGCTACACCTTC.

This clonotype occurred a few times. The V and J genes are TRBV4-1 and TRBJ2-7; no reliable D call. This CDR3 comprises 15 residues. V shed 2 bases and J shed 0 bases, with 11 bases lying between them. Germline V gene data show CDR1 as MGHRA and CDR2 as YSYEKL. DNA for the CDR3: TGCGCCAGCAGCCAAACCAACCCGGGCTCCTACGAGCAGTACTTC. It specifies CASSQTNPGSYEQYF.

The genes are TRBV9 and TRBJ2-1, with a weak D call TRBD1 (5 bases). CDR1 and CDR2 from the germline V gene are SGDLS and YYNGEE. Trimming stripped 0 bases from V and 2 bases from J, with 9 bases between. The CDR3 covers 15 residues. The CDR3 coding sequence is TGTGCCAGCAGCGTAGTTGACAGCCCCTACAATGAGCAGTTCTTC. This encodes CASSVVDSPYNEQFF.

The chain links TRBV12-3 or TRBV12-4 to TRBJ1-5, with D possibly TRBD1 on 6 matching bases. V lost 3 bases to trimming and J lost 6 bases, with 15 bases between them. This CDR3 is built from 15 residues. The CDR3 sequence is CASSLQGMGGQPQHF. The CDR3 DNA reads as TGTGCCAGCAGTTTGCAGGGGATGGGGGGTCAGCCCCAGCATTTT.

V and J are TRBV19 and TRBJ1-2; maybe TRBD1 (5 bases). The CDR3 spans 13 residues. Trimming took off 8 bases at V and 2 bases at J, with 12 bases between the two ends. Germline CDR1 LNHDA, CDR2 SQIVND (reference sequence). In DNA, the CDR3 is TGTGCCAGTCGTCCGGACATAAACTATGGCTACACCTTC. Its translation is CASRPDINYGYTF. The full variable domain, its missing parts supplied by reference TRBV19 and TRBJ1-2, is DGGITQSPKYLFRKEGQNVTLSCEQNLNHDAMYWYRQDPGQGLRLIYYSQIVNDFQKGDIAEGYSVSREKKESFPLTVTSAQKNPTAFYLCASRPDINYGYTFGSGTRLTVV.

This clonotype was counted between two and nine times. The chain carries TRBV27 and TRBJ2-7; D unclear. From germline, CDR1 is MNHEY and CDR2 SMNVEV (reference sequence). This CDR3 comprises 13 residues. Trimming removed 0 bases at V and 3 bases at J, with 6 bases between. The CDR3 reads CASSLSIGYEQYV. As DNA, the CDR3 is TGTGCCAGCAGTTTATCGATCGGCTACGAGCAGTACGTC.

The chain couples TRBV6-5 to TRBJ1-6; TRBD1 matches 8 bases. The CDR3 loop spans 16 amino acids. The V and J ends lost 7 bases and 7 bases, in that order; junction bases with no gene match: 12. Per the germline V gene, CDR1 is MNHEY and CDR2 is SVGAGI. In nucleotides, the CDR3 is TGTGCCAGCACCCTAGACAGGGGAGAAGGGAATTCACCCCTCCACTTT. Translated: CASTLDRGEGNSPLHF.

This clonotype was seen many times. As DNA, the CDR3 is TGTGCCAGCAGCCTTTTAGCGGGCCCCTACAATGAGCAGTTCTTC. This encodes CASSLLAGPYNEQFF. The V call is TRBV7-6, the J call TRBJ2-1, with 7 nucleotides matching TRBD2. The junction had 6 bases not matched to a gene; V was cut back by 5 bases and J by 2 bases. The length of the CDR3 is 15 residues. Germline lookup yields CDR1 SGHVS and CDR2 FNYEAQ. Full variable domain (missing parts from reference TRBV7-6 and TRBJ2-1): GAGVSQSPRYKVTKRGQDVALRCDPISGHVSLYWYRQALGQGPEFLTYFNYEAQQDKSGLPNDRFSAERPEGSISTLTIQRTEQRDSAMYRCASSLLAGPYNEQFFGPGTRLTVL.

The CDR3 reads CASSDLGVQPNYGYTF. The CDR3 region has the DNA TGCGCCAGCAGTGATCTTGGGGTGCAGCCTAACTATGGCTACACCTTC. The V and J genes are TRBV10-1 and TRBJ1-2, with D uncertain. The CDR3 has 16 amino acids. The germline V gene encodes CDR1 WNHNN and CDR2 SYGVQD (reference sequence). V was trimmed by 3 bases and J by 0 bases, leaving 14 bases between them.

This clonotype was counted only a few times. The chain uses TRBV12-3 or TRBV12-4 and TRBJ2-5, with a possible D match to TRBD1 (7 bases). The germline V and J ends were trimmed by 6 bases and 1 base, with 15 bases remaining between them. The CDR3 is 15 amino acids. The CDR3 loop is CASSPQGGTQETQYF. The CDR3 coding sequence is TGTGCCAGCAGCCCTCAGGGGGGAACCCAAGAGACCCAGTACTTC.

As regards this clonotype: A read error may account for a junction end that differs from germline. The rearrangement joins TRBV6-2 or TRBV6-3 to TRBJ2-1; tentative D call: TRBD1 (6 bases). Looked up from germline, CDR1 is MNHEY and CDR2 is SVGEGT. This CDR3 region has 13 residues. For the CDR3, the DNA is TGTGCCAGCACCCAGGGGTCCTACAATGAGCAGGTCTTC. Translated: CASTQGSYNEQVF.

This clonotype was seen only a few times. The chain carries TRBV7-2 and TRBJ2-5, with 10 bases fitting TRBD2. CDR1 and CDR2 from the germline V gene are SGHTA and FQGNSA. V was clipped by 7 bases and J by 5 bases; unmatched bases: 7. The CDR3 sequence is 14 residues long. Here the CDR3 DNA reads TGTGCCAGCACCATGAATAGCGGGGGGGAGACCCAGTACTTC. Translating gives CASTMNSGGETQYF.

CDR3 loop: CASSRDRASSGEQFF. In DNA, the CDR3 is TGCGCCAGCAGCCGGGACAGGGCGTCGTCCGGTGAGCAGTTCTTC. The chain is built from TRBV4-1 and TRBJ2-1; TRBD1 matches at 9 bases. With V trimmed by 4 bases and J by 9 bases, 10 bases remained unmatched. The germline V gene encodes CDR1 MGHRA and CDR2 YSYEKL. The CDR3 is made up of 15 amino acids.